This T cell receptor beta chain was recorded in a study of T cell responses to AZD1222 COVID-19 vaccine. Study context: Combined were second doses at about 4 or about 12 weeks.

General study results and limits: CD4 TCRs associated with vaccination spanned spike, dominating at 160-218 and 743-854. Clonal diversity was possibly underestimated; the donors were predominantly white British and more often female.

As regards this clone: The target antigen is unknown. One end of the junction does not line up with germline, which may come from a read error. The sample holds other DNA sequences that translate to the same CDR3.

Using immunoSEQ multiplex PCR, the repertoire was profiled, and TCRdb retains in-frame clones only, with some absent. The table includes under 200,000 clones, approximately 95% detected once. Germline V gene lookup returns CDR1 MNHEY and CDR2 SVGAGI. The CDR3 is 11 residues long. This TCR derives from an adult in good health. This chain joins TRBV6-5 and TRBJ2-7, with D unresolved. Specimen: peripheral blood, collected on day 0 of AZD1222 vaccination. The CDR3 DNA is TGTGCCAGCAGTTACTCCGACGAGCAGTACTTC. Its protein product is CASSYSDEQYF.